Listed here are 27 T cell receptor beta chains from one sample, sequenced in a study of blood T cell repertoires in COVID-19. Clones were read by immunoSEQ multiplex PCR, and TCRdb kept only the in-frame ones, dropping some. The table shows roughly 120,000 clones, with over 85% occurring only once. Sample: peripheral blood. The receptor source for this set is a man aged 50 to 59 with active COVID-19.

The chain has TRBV3-1 (or the pseudogene TRBV3-2) and TRBJ2-4, with TRBD1 as a possible D gene (6 bases). CDR3 length equals 16 residues. Germline CDR1 is LGHDT and CDR2 is YNNKEL (reference sequence). V lost 6 bases, J lost 1 base, and 16 bases lay in between. This chain's CDR3 is CASSARGGPAKNIQYF. The CDR3, as DNA: TGTGCCAGCAGTGCCAGGGGCGGCCCTGCCAAAAACATTCAGTACTTC.

The chain has TRBV6-6 and TRBJ2-7; 9 nucleotides agree with TRBD1. This CDR3 contains 15 residues. Germline lookup yields CDR1 MNHNY and CDR2 SVGAGI (reference sequence). The ends lost 2 bases at V and 0 bases at J; junction bases unmatched: 2. CDR3 region: CASSYDRGYSYEQYV. CDR3 DNA sequence: TGTGCCAGCAGTTACGACAGGGGGTACTCCTACGAGCAGTACGTC.

The genes are TRBV19 and TRBJ2-3; D uncertain. The CDR3 length is 11 residues. Germline V CDR1 and CDR2: LNHDA, SQIVND (reference sequence). Trimming removed 3 bases at V and 4 bases at J, with 2 bases between. The CDR3 DNA reads TGTGCCAGTAGTATCTCAGATACGCAGTATTTT. Its translation: CASSISDTQYF.

DNA for the CDR3: TGTGCCAGCAGCCAAGAACCCGGGGCCTACGAGCAGTACTTC. As protein: CASSQEPGAYEQYF. This chain joins TRBV14 and TRBJ2-7; D possibly corresponds to TRBD2 (5 bases). The CDR3 runs 14 residues. The V gene's germline CDR1 is SGHDN and CDR2 FVKESK. Trimming removed 0 bases from V and 2 bases from J, with 8 bases in between.

This clone was observed a single time. The chain combines TRBV6-5 with TRBJ2-2, with D uncertain. Deletions cut 6 bases from V and 1 base from J, with 6 bases between. Germline V gene sequence: CDR1 MNHEY, CDR2 SVGAGI. The CDR3 sequence is 13 residues long. The CDR3 here is CASSRLNTGELFF. CDR3 bases: TGTGCCAGCAGCAGACTGAACACCGGGGAGCTGTTTTTT.

This clone was picked up one time. The chain recombines TRBV6-6 with TRBJ1-1; TRBD1 is a possible D gene (5 bases). The germline gives CDR1 MNHNY, CDR2 SVGAGI (reference sequence). The V gene lost 5 bases and the J gene lost 3 bases, with 10 bases spanning the gap. CDR3 length equals 13 residues. The CDR3 spells CASSPWGDTEAFF. The CDR3 DNA follows: TGTGCCAGCAGTCCTTGGGGGGACACTGAAGCTTTCTTT.

The genes are TRBV6-5 and TRBJ2-7, with 8 bases fitting TRBD1. This CDR3 comprises 14 residues. CDR1 and CDR2 (germline): MNHEY, SVGAGI. V lost 7 bases and J lost 7; bases outside the gene matches: 12. The CDR3 sequence is CASTSPGGAGEQYF. The CDR3 DNA is TGTGCCAGCACTTCGCCAGGGGGCGCTGGGGAGCAGTACTTC.

The V gene is TRBV12-5, the J gene TRBJ2-5, with 11 bases that match TRBD1. From germline, CDR1 is LGHNT and CDR2 FRNRAP. V shed 5 bases and J 6 bases; nucleotides not matched to a gene: 5. The length of the CDR3 is 14 residues. CDR3 in DNA: TGTGCTAGTGGTCTGGGGACAGGGGGTAAGACCCAGTACTTC. Its protein is CASGLGTGGKTQYF.

This chain uses TRBV7-3 with TRBJ1-1; D ambiguous. V lost 2 bases and J 0 bases, leaving 4 bases between the germline ends. This CDR3 contains 13 residues. The germline V gene has CDR1 SGHTA and CDR2 FQGTGA. The CDR3: CASSLSVNTEAFF. DNA of the CDR3: TGTGCCAGCAGCTTATCAGTGAACACTGAAGCTTTCTTT.

The chain combines TRBV7-9 with TRBJ1-2; D is ambiguous. Per the germline V gene, CDR1 is SEHNR and CDR2 is FQNEAQ (reference sequence). The CDR3 contains 13 residues. Trimming left V 5 bases short and J 2 bases short, with 9 bases between. The CDR3 nucleotides are TGTGCCAGCAGCCCCGACACAAACTATGGCTACACCTTC. Amino acid sequence: CASSPDTNYGYTF. Full variable domain (remainder filled in from reference TRBV7-9 and TRBJ1-2): DTGVSQNPRHKITKRGQNVTFRCDPISEHNRLYWYRQTLGQGPEFLTYFQNEAQLEKSRLLSDRFSAERPKGSFSTLEIQRTEQGDSAMYLCASSPDTNYGYTFGSGTRLTVV.

The chain joins TRBV14 to TRBJ1-1, with unresolved D. V was cut by 3 bases and J by 0 bases, with 2 bases left in between. This CDR3 spans 12 amino acids. The V gene's germline CDR1 is SGHDN and CDR2 FVKESK. CDR3 region: CASSHLNTEAFF. Here the CDR3 DNA reads TGTGCCAGCAGCCACTTGAACACTGAAGCTTTCTTT.

The chain carries TRBV4-1 and TRBJ2-1; 10 bases are a match to TRBD2. The CDR3 contains 17 residues. Germline assignment: CDR1 MGHRA and CDR2 YSYEKL. V dropped 1 base and J dropped 5; count of bases not matched to a gene: 8. CDR3 residues: CASSQGWGTSVDNEQFF. CDR3 nucleotide sequence: TGCGCCAGCAGCCAAGGTTGGGGGACTAGCGTCGACAATGAGCAGTTCTTC.

V and J are TRBV20-1 and TRBJ2-3; D possibly corresponds to TRBD1 (6 bases). The CDR3 runs to 11 residues. V was trimmed by 5 bases and J by 6 bases, leaving 9 bases between them. Germline CDR1 and CDR2: DFQATT and SNEGSKA (reference sequence). Written as DNA, the CDR3 is TGCAGTGCTCCAAGGGGGGATACGCAGTATTTT. Protein: CSAPRGDTQYF.

This CDR3 is CASIPDRGLEAFF. The CDR3 DNA follows: TGTGCCAGCATTCCGGACAGGGGACTTGAAGCTTTCTTT. V gene TRBV2 combines with J gene TRBJ1-1; 9 bases match TRBD1. Trimming took 7 bases from V and 7 from J; bases not matched to a gene: 7. The CDR3 spans 13 residues. Germline lookup yields CDR1 SNHLY and CDR2 FYNNEI.

The V gene is TRBV12-5, the J gene TRBJ2-5; TRBD2 aligns across 7 bases. Germline V CDR1 and CDR2: LGHNT, FRNRAP. This CDR3 contains 15 residues. Losses at the gene ends were 4 bases for V and 5 bases for J; bases not matched to a gene: 10. CDR3: CASGSSLAVRETQYF. The CDR3 DNA follows: TGTGCTAGTGGTTCGAGTCTAGCGGTACGGGAGACCCAGTACTTC.

DNA for the CDR3: TGCGCCAGCAGTCCGGGACAGGTTAGCGGGGAGCTGTTTTTT. Encoded protein: CASSPGQVSGELFF. V is TRBV5-1 and J is TRBJ2-2, with TRBD1 matching 8 bases. V lost 5 bases to trimming and J lost 7 bases; unmatched junction nucleotides: 7. There are 14 residues in the CDR3. Germline values: CDR1 SGHRS, CDR2 YFSETQ.

This clone appeared once. The J gene is TRBJ2-5, the V gene TRBV18; 14 nucleotides align to TRBD2. The germline gives CDR1 KGHSH, CDR2 LQKENI. The CDR3 extends over 19 amino acids. V was pared by 3 bases and J by 2 bases, with 11 bases of the junction left unmatched. This CDR3 is CASSPVPGTSGRRQETQYF. The CDR3, as DNA: TGTGCCAGCTCACCCGTTCCCGGGACTAGCGGGAGAAGACAAGAGACCCAGTACTTC.

CDR3 DNA: TGTGCCAGCAGCCCCGGGGGGGCCCCTGCTACTATATCCTACGAGCAGTACTTC. Translating gives CASSPGGAPATISYEQYF. V and J are TRBV7-9 and TRBJ2-7; 8 positions match TRBD2. With V trimmed by 5 bases and J by 1 base, 16 bases remained unmatched. The V gene's germline CDR1 is SEHNR and CDR2 FQNEAQ (reference sequence). This CDR3 comprises 18 residues.

The chain recombines TRBV7-6 with TRBJ2-1; possible D gene TRBD1, 6 bases. Germline lookup yields CDR1 SGHVS and CDR2 FNYEAQ. The CDR3 totals 15 residues. V was pared by 3 bases and J by 6 bases, with 15 bases between. Written as DNA, the CDR3 is TGTGCCAGCAGCTTCTTAGATGGGGGCTCCAATGAGCAGTTCTTC. Translating it yields CASSFLDGGSNEQFF.

The rearrangement links TRBV24-1 to TRBJ2-1; D is perhaps TRBD2 (6 bases). This CDR3 has 16 residues. The germline gives CDR1 KGHDR, CDR2 SFDVKD. Trimming removed 4 bases at V and 4 bases at J, with 16 bases between. For the CDR3, the DNA is TGTGCCACCAGTGACGGCACCGGGAGCTGGTACAATGAGCAGTTCTTC. Its protein product is CATSDGTGSWYNEQFF.

The chain is built from TRBV4-2 and TRBJ1-2; D may be TRBD1 (5 bases). The V gene's germline CDR1 is LGHNA and CDR2 YNFKEQ. There are 19 residues in the CDR3. V was clipped by 4 bases and J by 7 bases, with 31 bases between them. This chain's CDR3 is CASSRGGSNILIEEGGYTF. The CDR3 DNA sequence: TGTGCCAGCAGCCGCGGGGGGTCTAATATCTTAATTGAAGAAGGTGGCTACACCTTC.

The rearrangement links TRBV7-9 to TRBJ1-3; 8 positions agree with TRBD1. Germline-derived CDR1 and CDR2 are SEHNR and FQNEAQ (reference sequence). After removal of 7 bases from V and 0 bases from J, the junction contained 5 bases not matched to a gene. CDR3 length: 15 amino acids. As DNA, the CDR3 is TGTGCCAGCATCAGGGGGCCGAGCTCTGGAAACACCATATATTTT. Translation gives CASIRGPSSGNTIYF.

The V call is TRBV5-1, the J call TRBJ1-1; perhaps TRBD1 as D (5 bases). This CDR3 contains 14 residues. Trimming stripped 5 bases from V and 1 base from J, with 12 bases between. Germline CDR1 reads SGHRS; CDR2 reads YFSETQ. CDR3 loop: CASRGGSRNTEAFF. Here the CDR3 DNA reads TGCGCCAGCAGGGGGGGGTCCCGGAACACTGAAGCTTTCTTT.

The chain carries TRBV11-2 and TRBJ2-1; maybe TRBD1 (5 bases). The CDR3 has 15 residues. Germline CDR1 is SGHAT and CDR2 is FQNNGV. The V end was cut by 2 bases, the J end by 3 bases, with 11 bases between. The CDR3 DNA reads TGTGCCAGCAGCTTACAGGGTACCCTCTACAATGAGCAGTTCTTC. This codes for CASSLQGTLYNEQFF.

The chain carries TRBV11-2 and TRBJ1-3, with 9 bases identical to TRBD1. The junction had 3 bases not matched to a gene; V was cut back by 5 bases and J by 1 base. The germline CDR1 and CDR2 sequences are SGHAT and FQNNGV. The CDR3 runs 15 residues. The CDR3 region is CASSPQGASGNTIYF. CDR3 nucleotides: TGTGCCAGCAGCCCACAGGGGGCTTCTGGAAACACCATATATTTT.

J is TRBJ1-2 and V is TRBV3-1 (or the pseudogene TRBV3-2), with 7 nucleotides matching TRBD1. Germline CDR1 and CDR2: LGHDT and YNNKEL (reference sequence). With 3 bases clipped from V and 8 bases from J, the junction kept 9 bases outside the gene matches. The length of the CDR3 is 14 residues. DNA of the CDR3: TGTGCCAGCAGCCACCTCTGGACAGGAGGAGGCTACACCTTC. Translated: CASSHLWTGGGYTF.

Written as DNA, the CDR3 is TGTGCCAGCCGGCGGGGGGTGAACACTGAAGCTTTCTTT. Protein: CASRRGVNTEAFF. The chain joins TRBV7-8 to TRBJ1-1, with D possibly being TRBD1 (5 bases). Germline V gene sequence: CDR1 SGHVS, CDR2 FQNEAQ. The CDR3 totals 13 residues. V lost 8 bases and J 0 bases, leaving 10 bases between the germline ends. Full variable domain (rest looked up from reference TRBV7-8 and TRBJ1-1): GAGVSQSPRYKVAKRGQDVALRCDPISGHVSLFWYQQALGQGPEFLTYFQNEAQLDKSGLPSDRFFAERPEGSVSTLKIQRTQQEDSAVYLCASRRGVNTEAFFGQGTRLTVV.